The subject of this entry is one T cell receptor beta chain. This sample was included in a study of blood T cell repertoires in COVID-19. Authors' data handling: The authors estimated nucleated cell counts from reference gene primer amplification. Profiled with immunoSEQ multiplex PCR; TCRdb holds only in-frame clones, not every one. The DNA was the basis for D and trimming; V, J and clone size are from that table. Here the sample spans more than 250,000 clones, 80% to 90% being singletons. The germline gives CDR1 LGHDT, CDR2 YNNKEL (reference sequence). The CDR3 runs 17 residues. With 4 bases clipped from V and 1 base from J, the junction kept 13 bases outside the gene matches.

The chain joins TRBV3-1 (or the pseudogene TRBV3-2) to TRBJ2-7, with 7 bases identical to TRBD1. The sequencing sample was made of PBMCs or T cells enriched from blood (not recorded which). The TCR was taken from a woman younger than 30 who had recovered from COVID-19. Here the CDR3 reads CASSPRPGTALSYEQYF. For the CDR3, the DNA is TGTGCCAGCAGCCCCCGCCCTGGGACAGCCCTTTCCTACGAGCAGTACTTC.